This T cell receptor (beta chain) was identified during a study of OX40 agonist ivuxolimab in advanced cancers. Study as a whole: Patients' therapy was ivuxolimab, an antibody that acts as an agonist of OX40 (CD134). The study reported partial responses in three patients: one hepatocellular carcinoma, two cutaneous melanoma.

Overall study results and limits: Fewer expanded clones were found on average in CD4+ than in CD8+ T cells. There was clonal expansion of CD4+ and CD8+ blood T cells by week 6 at 0.1 to 3.0 mg/kg.

From germline, CDR1 is SGHTA and CDR2 FQGTGA. Deletions cut 2 bases from V and 8 bases from J, with 12 bases between. The CDR3 is made up of 13 amino acids. The data were produced by immunoSEQ multiplex PCR, yet TCRdb's version contains in-frame clones alone and is incomplete. The table shows 90,000 to 100,000 clones, with roughly 89% occurring only once. As regards this clone: No antigen is known for it.

Sequencing used CD4+ or CD8+ T cells sorted from blood, obtained in a trial of the OX40 agonist ivuxolimab. V and J are TRBV7-3 and TRBJ1-2, with D unclear. The sequence was collected from an adult with an advanced solid tumor such as melanoma, head and neck, liver or kidney cancer. For the CDR3, the DNA is TGTGCCAGCAGCTTACATCACGGGGTCGGCTACACCTTC. As protein: CASSLHHGVGYTF.